These T cell receptor beta chains were read from a single sample in a study of T-cell reconstitution after alpha-beta-depleted transplantation in children. TCRdb itself ran the PCR reads through MiXCR, one entry per CDR3 protein. The sample records fewer than 700,000 distinct CDR3 sequences, around 13% being singletons. This specimen was PBMCs, mostly from graft donor cells, taken 360 days after TCRalphabeta/CD19-depleted stem cell transplant. All receptors derive from a male patient aged 10-17 years who had a stem cell transplant for acute myeloid leukemia, so the T cells may come from the graft donor. The CDR3 runs from the conserved cysteine through the conserved F or W. The D gene is left open where the match is weak. The size of a clone is reported for some rows only, either as once, few or many, or as a class for expanded clones.

abundance,j_gene,len,v_gene,d_gene,CDR3aa,CDR3nt
few,TRBJ2-4,11,TRBV20-1,NA,CSASTGDIQYF,TGCAGTGCTAGTACCGGGGACATTCAGTACTTC
many,TRBJ2-7,15,TRBV29-1,NA,CSVRTGFSPAYEQYF,TGCAGCGTGCGAACAGGGTTCTCTCCAGCCTACGAGCAGTACTTC
few,TRBJ2-1,15,TRBV20-1,NA,CSAREAGMIYNEQFF,TGCAGTGCTAGAGAGGCAGGGATGATCTACAATGAGCAGTTCTTC
NA,TRBJ2-7,14,TRBV18,TRBD2,CASSPGLATIEQYF,TGTGCCAGCTCACCGGGACTAGCGACGATCGAGCAGTACTTC
NA,TRBJ2-1,16,TRBV9,TRBD2,CASSAKGTSGSYEQFF,TGTGCCAGCAGCGCCAAAGGGACTAGCGGGAGCTATGAGCAGTTCTTC
many,TRBJ2-2,18,TRBV18,NA,CASSPVASPMGRTGELFF,TGTGCCAGCTCACCAGTTGCCAGCCCAATGGGGCGCACCGGGGAGCTGTTTTTT
NA,TRBJ2-7,15,TRBV4-3,NA,CASSQGGEPPYEQYF,TGCGCCAGCAGCCAAGGGGGGGAGCCCCCCTACGAGCAGTACTTC
NA,TRBJ1-3,16,TRBV7-9,NA,CASSFFTTTSGNTIYF,TGTGCCAGCAGCTTTTTCACGACGACCTCTGGAAACACCATATATTTT
few,TRBJ2-1,15,TRBV10-3,NA,CAIRATGSSYNEQFF,TGTGCCATCAGGGCTACGGGGAGCTCCTACAATGAGCAGTTCTTC
NA,TRBJ2-2,17,TRBV29-1,NA,CSVVRDEGGWWTGELFF,TGCAGCGTTGTGAGGGATGAGGGGGGATGGTGGACCGGGGAGCTGTTTTTT
NA,TRBJ2-7,16,TRBV7-2,TRBD2,CASSLGGTSGFYEQYF,TGTGCCAGCAGCTTAGGTGGGACTAGCGGCTTCTACGAGCAGTACTTC
once,TRBJ2-7,13,TRBV30,NA,CAGTEGIPYEQYF,TGTGCCGGGACGGAGGGTATCCCCTACGAGCAGTACTTC
few,TRBJ2-3,14,TRBV20-1,NA,CSAIKTGATDTQYF,TGCAGTGCTATTAAAACTGGGGCTACAGATACGCAGTATTTT
few,TRBJ2-5,15,TRBV29-1,TRBD2,CSALAGGLLEETQYF,TGCAGCGCGCTAGCGGGAGGCCTCCTGGAGGAGACCCAGTACTTC
NA,TRBJ2-7,13,TRBV29-1,TRBD1,CSVARDRGYEQYF,TGCAGCGTCGCCCGGGACAGGGGCTACGAGCAGTACTTC
many,TRBJ2-5,14,TRBV29-1,NA,CSVSVEGWRETQYF,TGCAGCGTCAGCGTTGAGGGTTGGAGAGAGACCCAGTACTTC
few,TRBJ2-1,15,TRBV7-6,NA,CASSLAGSGINEQFF,TGTGCCAGCAGCTTAGCAGGATCAGGGATCAATGAGCAGTTCTTC
few,TRBJ2-7,14,TRBV19,NA,CASSIYTGTYEQYF,TGTGCCAGTAGTATATACACAGGGACCTACGAGCAGTACTTC
NA,TRBJ2-1,14,TRBV20-1,TRBD1,CSATGTGGYNEQFF,TGCAGTGCTACCGGGACAGGGGGCTACAATGAGCAGTTCTTC
NA,TRBJ2-1,13,TRBV30,TRBD2,CAWSGRVYNEQFF,TGTGCCTGGAGCGGGAGGGTTTACAATGAGCAGTTCTTC
NA,TRBJ1-2,13,TRBV12-3/TRBV12-4,NA,CASSLPAHYGYTF,TGTGCCAGCAGTTTGCCAGCGCATTATGGCTACACCTTC
few,TRBJ2-2,15,TRBV21-1,NA,CASSKVTRLTGELFF,TGTGCCAGCAGCAAAGTTACGCGCCTTACCGGGGAGCTGTTTTTT
NA,TRBJ2-7,13,TRBV12-3/TRBV12-4,NA,CASSQAVLYEQYF,TGTGCCAGCAGTCAAGCGGTTCTCTACGAGCAGTACTTC
few,TRBJ2-7,14,TRBV20-1,NA,CSARWQGGSYEQYF,TGCAGTGCTAGGTGGCAGGGGGGTTCCTACGAGCAGTACTTC
many,TRBJ2-5,18,TRBV4-3,TRBD1,CASSQDHGGQGVSETQYF,TGCGCCAGCAGCCAAGATCATGGGGGACAGGGGGTTTCCGAGACCCAGTACTTC
few,TRBJ1-5,18,TRBV3-1,TRBD1,CASSPGASGQGARQPQHF,TGTGCCAGCAGCCCAGGTGCCTCGGGACAGGGGGCCCGTCAGCCCCAGCATTTT
NA,TRBJ2-5,14,TRBV15,NA,CATSRVEAHKTQYF,TGTGCCACCAGCAGAGTTGAGGCCCATAAGACCCAGTACTTC
many,TRBJ2-3,15,TRBV5-1,TRBD1,CASSIFRGQADTQYF,TGCGCCAGCAGCATTTTCAGGGGGCAGGCAGATACGCAGTATTTT
many,TRBJ2-1,17,TRBV7-7,TRBD2,CASSPWTSGISYNEQFF,TGTGCTAGCAGCCCCTGGACTAGCGGGATCTCCTACAATGAGCAGTTCTTC
NA,TRBJ2-2,12,TRBV6-6,NA,CASTGETGELFF,TGTGCCAGCACTGGGGAAACCGGGGAGCTGTTTTTT
many,TRBJ2-1,13,TRBV20-1,NA,CSAPGTEGDEQFF,TGCAGTGCACCCGGGACTGAGGGCGATGAGCAGTTCTTC
NA,TRBJ2-1,15,TRBV2,NA,CASSGDWGVWNEQFF,TGTGCCAGCAGCGGGGACTGGGGGGTTTGGAATGAGCAGTTCTTC
few,TRBJ2-7,18,TRBV6-5,NA,CASTNMARGALAHYEQYF,TGTGCCAGCACTAATATGGCCCGCGGGGCTTTGGCCCACTACGAGCAGTACTTC
many,TRBJ2-1,14,TRBV20-1,TRBD2,CSARSGIGYNEQFF,TGCAGTGCTAGAAGCGGGATCGGGTACAATGAGCAGTTCTTC
NA,TRBJ2-7,14,TRBV7-6,NA,CASSLSGLTYEQYF,TGTGCCAGCAGCTTATCGGGACTCACTTACGAGCAGTACTTC
many,TRBJ2-7,16,TRBV7-2,TRBD1,CASSSATGAYYYEQYF,TGTGCCAGCAGCTCAGCGACAGGGGCATACTACTACGAGCAGTACTTC
few,TRBJ1-1,13,TRBV12-3/TRBV12-4,NA,CASSFTLNTEAFF,TGTGCCAGCAGTTTCACACTGAACACTGAAGCTTTCTTT
few,TRBJ2-7,13,TRBV7-3,NA,CASSLIQRGGQYF,TGTGCCAGCAGCTTAATTCAGAGGGGCGGACAGTACTTC
NA,TRBJ2-7,13,TRBV30,TRBD2,CAWSRGRDYEQYF,TGTGCCTGGAGTCGAGGGAGGGACTACGAGCAGTACTTC
many,TRBJ2-3,14,TRBV6-5,NA,CASRRGVSTDTQYF,TGTGCCAGCAGGAGGGGGGTAAGCACAGATACGCAGTATTTT
many,TRBJ2-1,14,TRBV10-3,NA,CAISGSGAKPEQFF,TGTGCCATCAGTGGCAGCGGAGCCAAACCCGAGCAGTTCTTC
few,TRBJ1-6,17,TRBV20-1,NA,CSARDEQGSSYNSPLHF,TGCAGTGCTAGAGATGAGCAGGGGAGCTCCTATAATTCACCCCTCCACTTT
NA,TRBJ2-7,15,TRBV20-1,NA,CSAEMGEKVGYEQYF,TGCAGTGCCGAGATGGGGGAGAAGGTGGGATACGAGCAGTACTTC
few,TRBJ1-5,18,TRBV12-3/TRBV12-4,NA,CASSLSMSAPYSNQPQHF,TGTGCCAGCAGTTTAAGTATGTCAGCCCCTTATAGCAATCAGCCCCAGCATTTT
many,TRBJ2-1,13,TRBV12-3/TRBV12-4,TRBD2,CASSYLAGVGQFF,TGTGCCAGCAGTTATCTAGCGGGAGTCGGGCAGTTCTTC
few,TRBJ2-1,14,TRBV6-1,TRBD2,CASRRRLALNEQFF,TGTGCCAGCAGACGTCGACTAGCCTTAAATGAGCAGTTCTTC
few,TRBJ2-1,16,TRBV4-1,TRBD1,CASSQGDRGPYNEQFF,TGCGCCAGCAGCCAAGGGGACAGGGGGCCCTACAATGAGCAGTTCTTC
few,TRBJ1-1,13,TRBV29-1,NA,CSAQTAADTEAFF,TGCAGCGCCCAGACGGCAGCCGACACTGAAGCTTTCTTT
NA,TRBJ2-3,18,TRBV24-1,NA,CATSMGGPALTSTDTQYF,TGTGCCACCAGTATGGGGGGGCCGGCGTTAACTAGCACAGATACGCAGTATTTT